The T cell receptor (beta chain) described here comes from a study of T cells in Graves' hyperthyroidism and ophthalmopathy. At the level of the study: Upon initial diagnosis and before any treatment, peripheral blood was collected.

Researchers took RNA transcripts and amplified the TCR beta CDR3 regions from them. TCR CDR3 underwent first-round RT-PCR with the HTBI primer set. Each CDR3 protein is one row after TCRdb ran MiXCR on the multiplex PCR reads. The data contain about 210,000 distinct CDR3 sequences, about 16% of them seen just once; the ten biggest clones take up around 47%. The ends were cut back, 0 bases at V and 5 bases at J, with 9 bases in the middle. The germline gives CDR1 DFQATT, CDR2 SNEGSKA (reference sequence). The CDR3 runs to 13 residues. Specimen: blood. The origin of this receptor is a middle-aged man with Graves' hyperthyroidism. The V call is TRBV20-1, the J call TRBJ2-3, with TRBD1 as a possible D gene (6 bases). The CDR3 here is CSARDLQGDTQYF. In DNA form, the CDR3 reads TGCAGTGCTAGAGACCTACAGGGAGATACGCAGTATTTT.